The 2 T cell receptor beta chains listed next were all sequenced from one sample in a study of Graves' ophthalmopathy and Graves' hyperthyroidism (dated by TCRdb to the late 2010s). The sequencing machine was an Illumina HiSeq 2000. For repertoire sequencing, TCR beta CDR3 regions were amplified from RNA transcripts. HTBI primers and the Qiagen OneStep RT-PCR kit were used in a first-round RT-PCR, which was followed by a second-round multiplex PCR, size selection and purification. TCRdb cleaned the public reads at Q25 with fastp, built clones with MiXCR and kept in-frame beta chains. Rows with one shared CDR3 protein collapse into an entry with the most common genes and DNA. The sample includes 680,000 or so distinct CDR3 sequences, with 22% observed a single time. The ten largest clones add up to roughly 6.9% of the sample. Sequencing was done on a sample of peripheral blood. The receptor set was obtained from a woman in her late teens or twenties with stable Graves' hyperthyroidism. Some clones in this sample may be carry-over from other donors' samples. Donor details come from another sample of the same person, matched by shared clones.

This clonotype showed up many times. This sequence joins TRBV20-1 and TRBJ2-7; 9 bases map to TRBD2. This CDR3 region has 16 residues. Germline CDR1 reads DFQATT; CDR2 reads SNEGSKA (reference sequence). Trimming at V came to 1 base and at J to 2 bases, leaving 9 bases not matched to a gene. The CDR3 DNA sequence: TGCAGTGCTAGAGCGATCGCGGGAGGGTTTACCTACGAGCAGTACTTC. This sequence encodes CSARAIAGGFTYEQYF.

The chain has TRBV30 and TRBJ1-5; D remains unclear. The length of the CDR3 is 14 residues. V was shortened by 1 base and J by 2 bases, with 9 bases between the two germline ends. Germline lookup yields CDR1 GTSNPN and CDR2 SVGIG (reference sequence). The CDR3 reads CAWSGVSGNQPQHF. CDR3 DNA: TGTGCCTGGAGTGGGGTTTCGGGCAATCAGCCCCAGCATTTT.